The 29 T cell receptor beta chains below all came from one sample that was sequenced in a study of T-cell reconstitution after alpha-beta-depleted transplantation in children. Library preparation (for TCRbeta) was performed with unique molecular identifiers. One entry per CDR3 protein, called by TCRdb with MiXCR from the PCR reads. The repertoire consists of 610,000 or so distinct CDR3 sequences, with roughly a quarter occurring once and the leading ten covering approximately 33%. This specimen was PBMCs, taken before TCRalphabeta/CD19-depleted stem cell transplant. The receptors stem from a boy in the first two years of life with Wiskott-Aldrich syndrome, due to receive a stem cell transplant.

J is TRBJ2-1 and V is TRBV7-2; 7 bases match TRBD2. The V segment lost 4 bases and the J segment 3 bases; nucleotides outside the gene matches: 12. CDR3 length equals 17 residues. Germline CDR1 and CDR2: SGHTA and FQGNSA. This CDR3 reads CASSSTSGGRGYNEQFF. DNA for the CDR3: TGTGCCAGCAGCTCAACATCGGGCGGGAGAGGCTACAATGAGCAGTTCTTC.

Concerning this clonotype: A junction end diverges from the germline sequence, so it may reflect a read error. J is TRBJ2-7 and V is TRBV28, with 9 nucleotides matching TRBD1. This CDR3 spans 11 amino acids. CDR1 is MDHEN and CDR2 is SYDVKM in the germline V gene. CDR3 in amino acids: CASSSPGQGHF. DNA for the CDR3: TGTGCCAGCAGTTCCCCGGGACAGGGACACTTC.

This clonotype was picked up a small number of times. The chain couples TRBV24-1 to TRBJ2-5; a weak D match, TRBD1 (5 bases). The CDR3 has 15 residues. Germline values: CDR1 KGHDR, CDR2 SFDVKD. Between the trimmed V and J ends, which lost 4 bases and 3 bases, there was a span of 14 bases. CDR3 sequence: CATSDSPGHKETQYF. The CDR3 nucleotides read TGTGCCACCAGTGACTCGCCAGGGCATAAAGAGACCCAGTACTTC.

The chain couples TRBV5-5 to TRBJ2-1, with D perhaps matching TRBD2 (6 bases). The CDR3 extends over 14 amino acids. V dropped 3 bases and J dropped 7 bases, with 14 bases sitting between them. CDR1 is SGHKS, CDR2 YYEKEE, per germline (reference sequence). CDR3 in amino acids: CASSSETRQNEQFF. DNA for the CDR3: TGTGCCAGCAGCTCCGAGACTAGGCAGAATGAGCAGTTCTTC. The variable domain in full, completed from reference TRBV5-5 and TRBJ2-1, reads DAGVTQSPTHLIKTRGQQVTLRCSPISGHKSVSWYQQVLGQGPQFIFQYYEKEERGRGNFPDRFSARQFPNYSSELNVNALLLGDSALYLCASSSETRQNEQFFGPGTRLTVL.

The rearrangement uses TRBV5-1 and TRBJ2-7; D remains unclear. V was pared by 5 bases and J by 0 bases, with 9 bases between. This CDR3 is built from 13 residues. Germline loops: CDR1 SGHRS, CDR2 YFSETQ. The CDR3 DNA reads TGCGCCAGCAGAAAGGAGAGCTCCTACGAGCAGTACTTC. This sequence encodes CASRKESSYEQYF. Full variable domain (missing parts from reference TRBV5-1 and TRBJ2-7): KAGVTQTPRYLIKTRGQQVTLSCSPISGHRSVSWYQQTPGQGLQFLFEYFSETQRNKGNFPGRFSGRQFSNSRSEMNVSTLELGDSALYLCASRKESSYEQYFGPGTRLTVT.

This clonotype was picked up a small number of times. This chain connects TRBV29-1 to TRBJ1-3, with a possible D match to TRBD1 (5 bases). Trimming pared 6 bases from V and 4 bases from J, leaving 16 bases between. The germline gives CDR1 SQVTM, CDR2 ANQGSEA. The CDR3 totals 14 residues. Here the CDR3 DNA reads TGCAGCGTCCGGGGCCAGGGAATCGGAAACACCATATATTTT. Protein product: CSVRGQGIGNTIYF. The full variable domain, completed using reference TRBV29-1 and TRBJ1-3, is SAVISQKPSRDICQRGTSLTIQCQVDSQVTMMFWYRQQPGQSLTLIATANQGSEATYESGFVIDKFPISRPNLTFSTLTVSNMSPEDSSIYLCSVRGQGIGNTIYFGEGSWLTVV.

This clonotype was found once. This chain connects TRBV29-1 to TRBJ1-5, with a possible D match to TRBD1 (5 bases). The CDR3 contains 13 residues. Germline CDR1 reads SQVTM; CDR2 reads ANQGSEA. Trimming shortened V by 3 bases and J by 4 bases, and 10 bases separated the two germline ends. The CDR3 here is CSVETGPNQPQHF. The CDR3, as DNA: TGCAGCGTTGAGACGGGACCTAATCAGCCCCAGCATTTT. The full variable domain, with the rest looked up from reference TRBV29-1 and TRBJ1-5, is SAVISQKPSRDICQRGTSLTIQCQVDSQVTMMFWYRQQPGQSLTLIATANQGSEATYESGFVIDKFPISRPNLTFSTLTVSNMSPEDSSIYLCSVETGPNQPQHFGDGTRLSIL.

The CDR3 loop is CASSRRGTGANVLTF. In nucleotides, the CDR3 is TGTGCCAGCAGCCGCAGGGGCACTGGGGCCAACGTCCTGACTTTC. The chain is built from TRBV12-3 or TRBV12-4 and TRBJ2-6; perhaps TRBD1 as D (6 bases). V was cut by 6 bases and J by 2 bases, with 11 bases left in between. The length of the CDR3 is 15 residues.

The V call is TRBV5-1, the J call TRBJ2-2; 10 nucleotides match TRBD2. The ends lost 1 base at V and 0 bases at J; junction bases unmatched: 3. The CDR3 has 17 amino acids. Germline V CDR1 and CDR2: SGHRS, YFSETQ. The CDR3 sequence is CASSLLLAGANTGELFF. CDR3 bases: TGCGCCAGCAGCTTGTTGCTAGCGGGGGCGAACACCGGGGAGCTGTTTTTT.

The rearrangement uses TRBV4-2 and TRBJ2-5, with a tentative D call TRBD2 (6 bases). The V and J ends lost 4 bases and 2 bases respectively, with 8 bases between them. The CDR3 totals 13 residues. Germline assignment: CDR1 LGHNA and CDR2 YNFKEQ. The CDR3 sequence: CASSRGDQETQYF. DNA for the CDR3: TGTGCCAGCAGCCGGGGGGATCAAGAGACCCAGTACTTC.

This chain links TRBV7-8 with TRBJ2-7; 10 bases fit TRBD1. Unmatched junction bases numbered 8, after V lost 3 bases and J lost 3 bases. CDR1 SGHVS and CDR2 FQNEAQ come from the germline V gene. The CDR3 runs to 16 residues. In DNA form, the CDR3 reads TGTGCCAGCAGCTTCGAGGGGACAGGGGTCCTCTACGAGCAGTACTTC. It specifies CASSFEGTGVLYEQYF.

This clonotype was observed a handful of times. The chain couples TRBV29-1 to TRBJ2-3, with unresolved D. Trimming stripped 4 bases from V and 3 bases from J, with 8 bases between. CDR1 and CDR2 from the germline V gene are SQVTM and ANQGSEA. The CDR3 is 12 residues long. The CDR3 loop reads CSVVRATDTQYF. In DNA, the CDR3 is TGCAGCGTTGTTAGGGCGACAGATACGCAGTATTTT.

This clonotype was seen ten or more times. The chain links TRBV3-1 to TRBJ2-1, with 9 nucleotides matching TRBD2. V lost 8 bases and J lost 3; bases outside the gene matches: 11. Germline CDR1 LGHDT, CDR2 YNNKEL (reference sequence). The CDR3 contains 16 residues. As DNA, the CDR3 is TGTGCCAGCGCCTTACCCCCAGCGGGAGGCTACAATGAGCAGTTCTTC. Translating it yields CASALPPAGGYNEQFF.

The rearrangement links TRBV7-9 to TRBJ1-1, with D hard to call. Per the germline V gene, CDR1 is SEHNR and CDR2 is FQNEAQ (reference sequence). Trimming removed 1 base from V and 4 bases from J, with 13 bases in between. This CDR3 spans 15 amino acids. CDR3 coding DNA: TGTGCCAGCAGCTTAGGTTCAGTATCAATCACTGAAGCTTTCTTT. Its translation is CASSLGSVSITEAFF.

Points on this clonotype: The junction does not match germline at one end; this may be a read error. The chain links TRBV20-1 to TRBJ1-5; tentatively, D is TRBD1 (6 bases). CDR1 and CDR2 (germline): DFQATT, SNEGSKA (reference sequence). CDR3 length: 18 amino acids. DNA of the CDR3: TGCTGTGCTAGAGATCGTCGGGACACTCTAAGGGCGGGCCAGCCCCAGCATTTT. Protein product: CCARDRRDTLRAGQPQHF.

This chain uses TRBV5-5 with TRBJ2-1; D unclear. The V gene lost 4 bases and the J gene lost 4 bases, with 6 bases spanning the gap. The CDR3 runs to 12 residues. Germline CDR1 reads SGHKS; CDR2 reads YYEKEE (reference sequence). The CDR3 is CASSGWYNEQFF. The CDR3 DNA follows: TGTGCCAGCAGCGGGTGGTACAATGAGCAGTTCTTC. The full variable domain, in which reference TRBV5-5 and TRBJ2-1 provide the parts outside the CDR3, is DAGVTQSPTHLIKTRGQQVTLRCSPISGHKSVSWYQQVLGQGPQFIFQYYEKEERGRGNFPDRFSARQFPNYSSELNVNALLLGDSALYLCASSGWYNEQFFGPGTRLTVL.

This clonotype was seen a few times. V and J are TRBV29-1 and TRBJ2-2, with D tentatively TRBD1 (5 bases). CDR1 and CDR2 from the germline V gene are SQVTM and ANQGSEA. Trimming left V 7 bases short and J 6 bases short, with 15 bases between. The CDR3 is 13 amino acids. The CDR3 DNA is TGCAGCGCCACGACAGTTCAGTCCGGGGAGCTGTTTTTT. This encodes CSATTVQSGELFF.

Written as DNA, the CDR3 is TGTGCCACCAGTGATAATGGTTTAGTAGGATCCTACAATGAGCAGTTCTTC. It is translated as CATSDNGLVGSYNEQFF. The chain is built from TRBV24-1 and TRBJ2-1, with D unclear. The CDR3 totals 17 residues. With 3 bases removed from V and 1 base from J, the gap between germline ends came to 15 bases. Germline-derived CDR1 and CDR2 are KGHDR and SFDVKD.

The chain uses TRBV7-9 and TRBJ2-3; maybe TRBD2 (6 bases). V lost 3 bases to trimming and J lost 2 bases, with 12 bases between them. CDR3 size: 15 residues. Per the germline V gene, CDR1 is SEHNR and CDR2 is FQNEAQ (reference sequence). Here the CDR3 DNA reads TGTGCCAGCAGCTTCGGGGGATTTTCCACAGATACGCAGTATTTT. It yields the protein CASSFGGFSTDTQYF.

This clonotype has a handful of counts. The chain combines TRBV7-2 with TRBJ2-7; D not certain. CDR1 is SGHTA, CDR2 FQGNSA, per germline. The CDR3 extends over 13 amino acids. V was trimmed by 5 bases and J by 6 bases, leaving 14 bases between them. In DNA, the CDR3 is TGTGCCAGCAGCGCGGAGTGGGTCGGCGAGCAGTACTTC. Translating gives CASSAEWVGEQYF.

The chain joins TRBV5-5 to TRBJ2-7, with TRBD2 matching 10 bases. Germline V gene sequence: CDR1 SGHKS, CDR2 YYEKEE (reference sequence). V was pared by 5 bases and J by 2 bases, with 7 bases of the junction left unmatched. The CDR3 contains 15 residues. The CDR3 here is CASSDPGLATYEQYF. As DNA, the CDR3 is TGTGCCAGCAGTGATCCGGGACTAGCGACCTACGAGCAGTACTTC.

The chain links TRBV10-2 to TRBJ2-7; D may be TRBD1 or TRBD2 (5 bases each). V shed 6 bases and J shed 4 bases, with 13 bases lying between them. The CDR3 is 13 residues long. Per germline, CDR1 WSHSY and CDR2 SAAADI. The DNA for the CDR3 is TGCGCCAGCAGCTGGGACCCGGTTTACGAGCAGTACTTC. Translating gives CASSWDPVYEQYF.

This clonotype was detected only a few times. V is TRBV12-3 or TRBV12-4 and J is TRBJ2-5; TRBD1 might be the D (6 bases). This CDR3 contains 12 residues. Deletions cut 1 base from V and 9 bases from J, with 9 bases between. The CDR3 loop is CASSLVEGAQYF. CDR3 nucleotide sequence: TGTGCCAGCAGTTTAGTTGAGGGGGCCCAGTACTTC.

This sequence joins TRBV27 and TRBJ2-5; no firm D call. The CDR3 extends over 13 amino acids. In germline, CDR1 is MNHEY, CDR2 SMNVEV (reference sequence). V gave up 5 bases and J gave up 5 bases, with 12 bases separating them. The CDR3 coding sequence is TGTGCCAGCAGTGGCCCGGAGAGGGAGACCCAGTACTTC. It translates to CASSGPERETQYF.

This clonotype was picked up a small number of times. The chain combines TRBV20-1 with TRBJ1-5; D remains ambiguous. Germline loops: CDR1 DFQATT, CDR2 SNEGSKA (reference sequence). V gave up 3 bases and J gave up 1 base, with 13 bases separating them. CDR3 length equals 15 residues. CDR3 in amino acids: CSASAGVGSNQPQHF. The CDR3 coding sequence is TGCAGTGCTAGCGCTGGGGTAGGAAGCAATCAGCCCCAGCATTTT.

The sample holds a few counts of this clonotype. This chain uses TRBV20-1 with TRBJ2-1; TRBD2 matches at 8 bases. Germline-derived CDR1 and CDR2 are DFQATT and SNEGSKA (reference sequence). Trimming cost V 1 base and J 0 bases; bases outside gene matches: 5. This CDR3 region has 16 residues. CDR3 sequence: CSARVRSGSSYNEQFF. Here the CDR3 DNA reads TGCAGTGCTAGAGTTCGGAGCGGGAGCTCCTACAATGAGCAGTTCTTC.

V usage is TRBV4-1 and J usage is TRBJ1-5; no clear D gene. From germline, CDR1 is MGHRA and CDR2 YSYEKL. CDR3 size: 15 residues. The V gene lost 2 bases and the J gene lost 4 bases, with 12 bases spanning the gap. CDR3 in amino acids: CASSQRQAGNQPQHF. The CDR3 DNA sequence: TGCGCCAGCAGCCAAAGGCAGGCCGGGAATCAGCCCCAGCATTTT.

The rearrangement links TRBV20-1 to TRBJ2-7, with D possibly matching TRBD2 (6 bases). In germline, CDR1 is DFQATT, CDR2 SNEGSKA (reference sequence). This CDR3 is built from 13 residues. V gave up 3 bases and J gave up 1 base, with 10 bases separating them. CDR3 sequence: CSASGSRSYEQYF. In DNA, the CDR3 is TGCAGTGCTAGCGGGAGCCGTTCCTACGAGCAGTACTTC.

There are a few counts of this clonotype. The chain has TRBV3-1 and TRBJ2-3; 11 bases map to TRBD1. With V trimmed by 3 bases and J by 3 bases, 5 bases remained unmatched. Germline V lookup: CDR1 LGHDT, CDR2 YNNKEL (reference sequence). This CDR3 region has 16 residues. As DNA, the CDR3 is TGTGCCAGCAGCCAGGACAGGGGGCTTCGGACAGATACGCAGTATTTT. Its translation is CASSQDRGLRTDTQYF.